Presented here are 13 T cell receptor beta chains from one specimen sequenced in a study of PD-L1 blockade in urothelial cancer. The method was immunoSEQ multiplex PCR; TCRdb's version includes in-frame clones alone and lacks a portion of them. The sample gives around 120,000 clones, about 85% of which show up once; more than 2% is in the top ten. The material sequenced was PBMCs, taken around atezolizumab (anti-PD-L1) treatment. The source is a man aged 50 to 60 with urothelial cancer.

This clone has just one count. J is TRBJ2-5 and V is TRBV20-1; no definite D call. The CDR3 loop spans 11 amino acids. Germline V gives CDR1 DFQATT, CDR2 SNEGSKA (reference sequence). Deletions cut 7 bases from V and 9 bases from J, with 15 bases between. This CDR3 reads CSGSGPQAQYF. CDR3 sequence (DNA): TGCAGTGGGTCCGGCCCCCAGGCCCAGTACTTC.

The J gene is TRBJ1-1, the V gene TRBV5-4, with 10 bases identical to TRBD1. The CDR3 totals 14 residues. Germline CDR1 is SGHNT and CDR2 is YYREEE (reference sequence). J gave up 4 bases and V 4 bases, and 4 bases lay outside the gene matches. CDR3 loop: CASSPGTGATEAFF. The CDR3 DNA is TGTGCCAGCAGCCCAGGGACAGGGGCCACTGAAGCTTTCTTT.

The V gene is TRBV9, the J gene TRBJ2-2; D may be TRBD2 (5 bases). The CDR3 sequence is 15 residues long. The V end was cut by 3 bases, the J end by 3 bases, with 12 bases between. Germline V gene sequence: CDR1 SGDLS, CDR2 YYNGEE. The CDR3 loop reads CASSARGLDTGELFF. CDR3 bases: TGTGCCAGCAGCGCCCGGGGTTTAGACACCGGGGAGCTGTTTTTT.

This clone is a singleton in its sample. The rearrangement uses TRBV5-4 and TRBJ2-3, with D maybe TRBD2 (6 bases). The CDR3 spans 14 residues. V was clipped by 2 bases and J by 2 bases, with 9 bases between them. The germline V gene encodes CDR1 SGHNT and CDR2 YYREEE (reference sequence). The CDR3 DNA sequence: TGTGCCAGCAGCTTCGGACTAAACACAGATACGCAGTATTTT. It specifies CASSFGLNTDTQYF. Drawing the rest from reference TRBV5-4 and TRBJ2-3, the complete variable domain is ETGVTQSPTHLIKTRGQQVTLRCSSQSGHNTVSWYQQALGQGPQFIFQYYREEENGRGNFPPRFSGLQFPNYSSELNVNALELDDSALYLCASSFGLNTDTQYFGPGTRLTVL.

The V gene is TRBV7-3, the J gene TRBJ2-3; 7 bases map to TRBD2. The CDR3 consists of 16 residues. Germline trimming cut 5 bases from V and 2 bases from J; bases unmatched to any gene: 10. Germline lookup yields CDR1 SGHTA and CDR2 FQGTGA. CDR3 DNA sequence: TGTGCCAGCAGCACGGGGACTAACCCCTTCACAGATACGCAGTATTTT. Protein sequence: CASSTGTNPFTDTQYF.

The CDR3 region is CASSQELAGYLTGELFF. Written as DNA, the CDR3 is TGTGCCAGCAGCCAAGAACTAGCGGGATATCTGACCGGGGAGCTGTTTTTT. This chain connects TRBV4-2 to TRBJ2-2, with 10 bases matching TRBD2. Germline V gene lookup returns CDR1 LGHNA and CDR2 YNFKEQ. Trimming at V came to 0 bases and at J to 5 bases, leaving 6 bases not matched to a gene. The CDR3 has 17 residues.

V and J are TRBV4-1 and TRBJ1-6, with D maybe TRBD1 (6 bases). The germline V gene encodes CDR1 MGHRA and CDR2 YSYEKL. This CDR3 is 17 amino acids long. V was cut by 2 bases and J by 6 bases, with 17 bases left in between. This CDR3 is CASSQQVTRGINSPLHF. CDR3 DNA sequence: TGCGCCAGCAGCCAACAAGTCACCAGGGGAATTAATTCACCCCTCCACTTT.

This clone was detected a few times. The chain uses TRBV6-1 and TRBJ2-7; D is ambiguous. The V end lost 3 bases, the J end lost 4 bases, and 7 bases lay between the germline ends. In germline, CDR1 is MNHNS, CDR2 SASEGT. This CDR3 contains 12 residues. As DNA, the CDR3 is TGTGCCAGCAGTGATGACTTATACGAGCAGTACTTC. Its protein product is CASSDDLYEQYF.

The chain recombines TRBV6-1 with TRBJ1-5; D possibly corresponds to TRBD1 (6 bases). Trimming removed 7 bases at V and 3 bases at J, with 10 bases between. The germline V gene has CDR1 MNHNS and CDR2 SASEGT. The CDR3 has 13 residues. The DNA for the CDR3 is TGTGCCAGCACCAGGACAGACAATCAGCCCCAGCATTTT. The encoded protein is CASTRTDNQPQHF.

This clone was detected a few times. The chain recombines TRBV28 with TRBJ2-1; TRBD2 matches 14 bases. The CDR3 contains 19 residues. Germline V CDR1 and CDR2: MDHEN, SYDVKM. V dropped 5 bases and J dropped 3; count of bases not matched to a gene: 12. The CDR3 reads CASSPSTSGRAGFYNEQFF. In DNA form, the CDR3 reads TGTGCCAGCAGTCCGTCGACTAGCGGGAGGGCCGGATTCTACAATGAGCAGTTCTTC.

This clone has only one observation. The DNA of the CDR3 is TGCGCCAGCAGCTCCCACGGACAGTACAACAATGAGCAGTTCTTC. It translates to CASSSHGQYNNEQFF. The chain joins TRBV5-1 to TRBJ2-1, with D possibly matching TRBD1 (6 bases). Germline lookup yields CDR1 SGHRS and CDR2 YFSETQ. Deletions cut 3 bases from V and 5 bases from J, with 15 bases between. The CDR3 length is 15 residues.

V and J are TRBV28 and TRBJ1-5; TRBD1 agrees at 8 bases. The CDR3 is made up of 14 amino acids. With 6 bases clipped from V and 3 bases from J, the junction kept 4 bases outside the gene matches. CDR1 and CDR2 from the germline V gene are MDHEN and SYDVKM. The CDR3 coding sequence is TGTGCCAGCAGGGGGGGACAGGTCAATCAGCCCCAGCATTTT. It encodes CASRGGQVNQPQHF.

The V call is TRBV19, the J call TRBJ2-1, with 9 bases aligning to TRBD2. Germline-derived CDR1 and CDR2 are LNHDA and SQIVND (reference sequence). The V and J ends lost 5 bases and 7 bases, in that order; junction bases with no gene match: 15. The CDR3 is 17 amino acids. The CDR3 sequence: CASSSVAGVRGRNEQFF. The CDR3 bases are TGTGCCAGTAGTTCGGTAGCGGGAGTACGGGGCAGGAATGAGCAGTTCTTC.